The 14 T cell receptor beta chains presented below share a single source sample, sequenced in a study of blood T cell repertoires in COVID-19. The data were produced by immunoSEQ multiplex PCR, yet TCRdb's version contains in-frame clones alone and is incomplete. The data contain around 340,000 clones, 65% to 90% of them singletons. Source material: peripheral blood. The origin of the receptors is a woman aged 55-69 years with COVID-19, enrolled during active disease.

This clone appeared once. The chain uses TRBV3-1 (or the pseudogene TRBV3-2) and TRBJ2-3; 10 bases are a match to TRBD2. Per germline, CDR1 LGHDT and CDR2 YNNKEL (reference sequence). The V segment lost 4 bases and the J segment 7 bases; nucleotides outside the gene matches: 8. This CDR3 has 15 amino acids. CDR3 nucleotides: TGTGCCAGCAGCCCGGGACTAGCGATACTTAATACGCAGTATTTT. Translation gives CASSPGLAILNTQYF.

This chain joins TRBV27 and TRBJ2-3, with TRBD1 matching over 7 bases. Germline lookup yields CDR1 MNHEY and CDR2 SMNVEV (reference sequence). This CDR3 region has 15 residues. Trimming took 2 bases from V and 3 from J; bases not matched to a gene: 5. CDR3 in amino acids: CASSLKGARTDTQYF. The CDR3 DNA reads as TGTGCCAGCAGTTTAAAGGGGGCGCGGACAGATACGCAGTATTTT.

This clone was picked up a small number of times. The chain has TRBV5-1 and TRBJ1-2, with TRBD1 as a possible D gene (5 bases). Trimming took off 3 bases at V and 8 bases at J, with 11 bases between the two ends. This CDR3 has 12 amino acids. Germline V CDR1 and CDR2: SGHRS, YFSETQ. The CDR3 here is CASSSGLWGYTF. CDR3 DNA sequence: TGCGCCAGCAGCTCAGGGTTGTGGGGCTACACCTTC.

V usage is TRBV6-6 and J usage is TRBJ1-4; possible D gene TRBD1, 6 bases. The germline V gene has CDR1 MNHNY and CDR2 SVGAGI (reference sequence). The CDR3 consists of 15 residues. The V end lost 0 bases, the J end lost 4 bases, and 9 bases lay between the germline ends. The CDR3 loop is CASSYSGRGNEKLFF. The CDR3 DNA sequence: TGTGCCAGCAGTTACTCGGGCAGGGGTAATGAAAAACTGTTTTTT.

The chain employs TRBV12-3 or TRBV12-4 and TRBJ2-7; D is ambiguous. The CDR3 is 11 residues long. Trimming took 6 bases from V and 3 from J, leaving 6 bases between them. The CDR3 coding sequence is TGTGCCAGCAGCTCTTACTACGAGCAGTACTTC. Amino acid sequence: CASSSYYEQYF.

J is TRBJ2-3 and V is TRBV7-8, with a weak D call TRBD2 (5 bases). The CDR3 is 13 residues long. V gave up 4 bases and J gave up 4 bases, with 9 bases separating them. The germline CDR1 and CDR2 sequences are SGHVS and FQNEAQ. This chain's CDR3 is CASSSGGADTQYF. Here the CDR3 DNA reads TGTGCCAGCAGCTCCGGAGGCGCAGATACGCAGTATTTT.

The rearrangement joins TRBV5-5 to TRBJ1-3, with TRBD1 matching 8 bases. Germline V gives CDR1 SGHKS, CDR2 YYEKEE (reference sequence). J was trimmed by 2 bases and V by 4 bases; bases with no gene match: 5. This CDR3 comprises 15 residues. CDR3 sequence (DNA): TGTGCCAGCAGCCGACCGGGACAGGCTGGAAACACCATATATTTT. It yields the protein CASSRPGQAGNTIYF.

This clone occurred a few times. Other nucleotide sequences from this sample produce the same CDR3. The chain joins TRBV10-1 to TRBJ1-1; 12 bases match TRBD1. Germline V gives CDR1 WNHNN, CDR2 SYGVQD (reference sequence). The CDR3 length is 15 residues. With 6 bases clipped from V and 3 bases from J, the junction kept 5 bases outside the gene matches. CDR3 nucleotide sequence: TGCGCCAGCAGCCCGGGACAGGGGGCGGACACTGAAGCTTTCTTT. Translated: CASSPGQGADTEAFF.

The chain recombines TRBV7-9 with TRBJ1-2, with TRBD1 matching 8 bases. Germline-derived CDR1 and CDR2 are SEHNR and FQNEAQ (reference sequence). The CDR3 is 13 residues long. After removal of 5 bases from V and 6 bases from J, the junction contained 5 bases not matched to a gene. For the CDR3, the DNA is TGTGCCAGCAGCCCCGGGACAGGAAATGGCTACACCTTC. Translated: CASSPGTGNGYTF.

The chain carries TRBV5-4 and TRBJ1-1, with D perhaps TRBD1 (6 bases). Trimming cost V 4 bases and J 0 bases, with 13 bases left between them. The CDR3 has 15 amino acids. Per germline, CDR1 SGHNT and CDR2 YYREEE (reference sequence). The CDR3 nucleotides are TGTGCCAGCAGCCCTTGGACAGATATGAACACTGAAGCTTTCTTT. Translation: CASSPWTDMNTEAFF.

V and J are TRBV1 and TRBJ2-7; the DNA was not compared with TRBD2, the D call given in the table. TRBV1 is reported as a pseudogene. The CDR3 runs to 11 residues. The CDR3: CTGRGTYEQYF. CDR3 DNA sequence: TGCACCGGACGGGGTACCTACGAGCAGTACTTC.

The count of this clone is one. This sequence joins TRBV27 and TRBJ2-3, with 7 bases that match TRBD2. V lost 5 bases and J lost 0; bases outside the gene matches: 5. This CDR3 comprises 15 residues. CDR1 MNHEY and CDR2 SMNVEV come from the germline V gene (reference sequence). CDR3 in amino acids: CASSRRGSSTDTQYF. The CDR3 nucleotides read TGTGCCAGCAGTCGGCGGGGGTCTAGCACAGATACGCAGTATTTT.

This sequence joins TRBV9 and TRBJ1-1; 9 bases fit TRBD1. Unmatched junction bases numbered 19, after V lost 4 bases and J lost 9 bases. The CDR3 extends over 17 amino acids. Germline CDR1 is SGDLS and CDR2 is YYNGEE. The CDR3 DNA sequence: TGTGCCAGCAGCCCACGGACAGGGGACGTAGACGCGGAGAAAGCTTTCTTT. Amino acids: CASSPRTGDVDAEKAFF.

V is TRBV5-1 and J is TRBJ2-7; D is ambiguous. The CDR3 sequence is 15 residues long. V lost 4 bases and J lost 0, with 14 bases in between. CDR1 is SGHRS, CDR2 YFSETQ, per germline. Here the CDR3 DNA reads TGCGCCAGCAGCCGTCATCAGGTGAGCTCCTACGAGCAGTACTTC. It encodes CASSRHQVSSYEQYF.